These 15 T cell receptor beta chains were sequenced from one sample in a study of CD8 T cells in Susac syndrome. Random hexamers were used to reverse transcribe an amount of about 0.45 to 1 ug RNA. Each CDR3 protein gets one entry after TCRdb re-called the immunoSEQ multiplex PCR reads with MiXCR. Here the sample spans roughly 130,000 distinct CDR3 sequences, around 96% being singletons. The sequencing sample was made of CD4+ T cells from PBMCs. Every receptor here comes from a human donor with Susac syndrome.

In nucleotides, the CDR3 is TGTGCCAGCAGCTTTGTAGGGGGAAACAAAAACATTCAGTACTTC. The encoded protein is CASSFVGGNKNIQYF. The chain links TRBV5-4 to TRBJ2-4; a weak D match, TRBD1 (6 bases). V lost 2 bases and J lost 3, with 12 bases in between. Germline CDR1 and CDR2: SGHNT and YYREEE (reference sequence). CDR3 length: 15 residues.

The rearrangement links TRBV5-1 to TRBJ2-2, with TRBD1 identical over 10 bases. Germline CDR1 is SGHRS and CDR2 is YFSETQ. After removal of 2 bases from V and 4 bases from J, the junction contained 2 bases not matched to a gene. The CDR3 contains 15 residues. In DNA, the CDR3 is TGCGCCAGCAGCTTAGGGACAGGGGTCACCGGGGAGCTGTTTTTT. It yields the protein CASSLGTGVTGELFF.

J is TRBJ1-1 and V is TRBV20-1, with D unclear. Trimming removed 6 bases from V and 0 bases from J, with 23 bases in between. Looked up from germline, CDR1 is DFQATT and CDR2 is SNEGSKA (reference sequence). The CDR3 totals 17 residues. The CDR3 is CSAWPPIGSGMNTEAFF. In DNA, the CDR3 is TGCAGTGCCTGGCCGCCCATTGGGAGCGGGATGAACACTGAAGCTTTCTTT.

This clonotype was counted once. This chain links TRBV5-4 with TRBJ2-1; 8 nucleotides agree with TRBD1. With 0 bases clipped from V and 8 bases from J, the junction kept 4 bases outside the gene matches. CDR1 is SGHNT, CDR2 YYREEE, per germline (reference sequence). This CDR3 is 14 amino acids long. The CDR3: CASSLGQGWDEQFF. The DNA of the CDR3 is TGTGCCAGCAGCTTGGGACAGGGGTGGGATGAGCAGTTCTTC.

CDR3 bases: TGTGCCAGCAGCCCCGGACTAGACATCCGCGAGCAGTTCTTC. Encoded protein: CASSPGLDIREQFF. The chain joins TRBV11-2 to TRBJ2-1, with 7 positions matching TRBD2. Trimming removed 5 bases from V and 10 bases from J; junction bases left unmatched: 11. The germline CDR1 and CDR2 sequences are SGHAT and FQNNGV. The CDR3 is 14 residues long.

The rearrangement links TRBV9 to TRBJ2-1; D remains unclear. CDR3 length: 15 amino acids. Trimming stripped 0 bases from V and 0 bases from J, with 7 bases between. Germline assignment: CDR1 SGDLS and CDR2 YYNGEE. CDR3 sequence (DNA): TGTGCCAGCAGCGTAGAAGTGGGCTCCTACAATGAGCAGTTCTTC. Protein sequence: CASSVEVGSYNEQFF. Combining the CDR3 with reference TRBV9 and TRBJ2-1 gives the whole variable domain DSGVTQTPKHLITATGQRVTLRCSPRSGDLSVYWYQQSLDQGLQFLIQYYNGEERAKGNILERFSAQQFPDLHSELNLSSLELGDSALYFCASSVEVGSYNEQFFGPGTRLTVL.

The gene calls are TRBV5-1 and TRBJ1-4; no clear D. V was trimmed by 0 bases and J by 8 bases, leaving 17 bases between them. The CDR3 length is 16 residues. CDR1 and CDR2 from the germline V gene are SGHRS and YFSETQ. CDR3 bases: TGCGCCAGCAGCTTGGGAAAGGTACCTTTCGAGGAAAAACTGTTTTTT. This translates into CASSLGKVPFEEKLFF.

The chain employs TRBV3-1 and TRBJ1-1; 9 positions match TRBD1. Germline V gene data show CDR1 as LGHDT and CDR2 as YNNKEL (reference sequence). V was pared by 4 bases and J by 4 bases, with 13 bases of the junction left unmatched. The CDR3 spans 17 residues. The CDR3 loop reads CASSPALTGGGATEAFF. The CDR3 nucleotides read TGTGCCAGCAGCCCAGCCCTGACAGGGGGTGGGGCCACTGAAGCTTTCTTT.

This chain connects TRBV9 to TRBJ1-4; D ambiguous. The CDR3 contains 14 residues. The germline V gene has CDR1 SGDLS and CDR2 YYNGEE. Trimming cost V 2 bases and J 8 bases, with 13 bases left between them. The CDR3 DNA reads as TGTGCCAGCAGCGTCTCACCGGGTAAAGAAAAACTGTTTTTT. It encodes CASSVSPGKEKLFF.

The CDR3 region has the DNA TGTGCCAGCGAGGGGGGCCTCGCGAACAATGAGCAGTTCTTC. This codes for CASEGGLANNEQFF. This rearrangement joins TRBV2 to TRBJ2-1; possibly TRBD1 or TRBD2 for D (6 bases each). Trimming took off 8 bases at V and 5 bases at J, with 16 bases between the two ends. From germline, CDR1 is SNHLY and CDR2 FYNNEI. The CDR3 consists of 14 residues.

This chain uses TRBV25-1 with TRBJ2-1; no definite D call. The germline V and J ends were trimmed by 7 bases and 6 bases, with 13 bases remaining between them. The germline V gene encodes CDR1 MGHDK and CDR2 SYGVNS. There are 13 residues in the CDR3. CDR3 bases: TGTGCCAGCACCCCCGAAGGACCCAATGAGCAGTTCTTC. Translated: CASTPEGPNEQFF.

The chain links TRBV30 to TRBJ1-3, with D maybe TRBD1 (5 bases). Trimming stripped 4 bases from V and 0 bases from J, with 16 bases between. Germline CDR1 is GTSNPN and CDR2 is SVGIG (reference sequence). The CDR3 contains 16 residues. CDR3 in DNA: TGTGCCTGGACCTTTAAGGGGACCCGCTCTGGAAACACCATATATTTT. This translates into CAWTFKGTRSGNTIYF.

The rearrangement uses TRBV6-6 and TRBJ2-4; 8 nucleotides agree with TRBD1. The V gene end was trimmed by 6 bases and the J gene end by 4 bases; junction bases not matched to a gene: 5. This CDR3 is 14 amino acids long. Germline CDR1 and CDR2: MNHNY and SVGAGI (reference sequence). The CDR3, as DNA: TGTGCCAGCAGGGATACAGGGGGGAAAAACATTCAGTACTTC. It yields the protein CASRDTGGKNIQYF.

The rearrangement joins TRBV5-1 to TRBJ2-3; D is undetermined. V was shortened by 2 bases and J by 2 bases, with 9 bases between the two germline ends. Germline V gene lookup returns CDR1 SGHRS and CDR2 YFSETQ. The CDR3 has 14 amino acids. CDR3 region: CASSFSRSTDTQYF. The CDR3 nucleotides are TGCGCCAGCAGCTTCTCTAGGTCCACAGATACGCAGTATTTT.

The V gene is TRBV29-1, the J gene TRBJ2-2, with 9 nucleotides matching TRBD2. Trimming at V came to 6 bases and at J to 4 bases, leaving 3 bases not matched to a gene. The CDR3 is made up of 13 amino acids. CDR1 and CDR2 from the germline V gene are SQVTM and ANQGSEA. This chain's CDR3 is CSVGLAGTGELFF. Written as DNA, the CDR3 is TGCAGCGTGGGACTAGCTGGCACCGGGGAGCTGTTTTTT.